This T cell receptor beta chain was profiled in a study of cytomegalovirus exposure and HLA in healthy donors. The study's findings and limits: Subsequent analysis showed first-cohort TCR clusters tending to co-occur in 120 or so validation repertoires.

The V end was cut by 6 bases, the J end by 5 bases, with 17 bases between. The CDR3 length is 14 residues. Germline assignment: CDR1 MDHEN and CDR2 SYDVKM. The donors were members of the validation cohort comprising over a hundred subjects, separate from the roughly 670-subject first cohort. Points on this clone: Its antigen is not known.

Some clones are missing from TCRdb's copy, which holds only in-frame ones; the method was immunoSEQ multiplex PCR. This sample carries about 140,000 clones, 80% to 90% of them seen once, and the ten largest clones take over 1.3%. The chain employs TRBV28 and TRBJ2-7, with a possible D match to TRBD1 (6 bases). This sequence originates from a woman younger than 45 in good health and CMV-seronegative. The sequencing sample was made of PBMCs. CDR3 sequence: CASRELIQGHEQYF. In DNA form, the CDR3 reads TGTGCCAGCAGGGAACTAATACAGGGCCACGAGCAGTACTTC. Combining the CDR3 with reference TRBV28 and TRBJ2-7 gives the whole variable domain DVKVTQSSRYLVKRTGEKVFLECVQDMDHENMFWYRQDPGLGLRLIYFSYDVKMKEKGDIPEGYSVSREKKERFSLILESASTNQTSMYLCASRELIQGHEQYFGPGTRLTVT.